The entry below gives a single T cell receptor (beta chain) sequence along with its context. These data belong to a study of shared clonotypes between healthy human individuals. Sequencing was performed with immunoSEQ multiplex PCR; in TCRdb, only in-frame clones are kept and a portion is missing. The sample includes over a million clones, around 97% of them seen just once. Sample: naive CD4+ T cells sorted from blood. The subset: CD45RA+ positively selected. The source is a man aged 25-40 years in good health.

DNA for the CDR3: TGTGCCAGTAGCCTACTAGCGGGAGGGCTAATAGATACGCAGTATTTT. Protein product: CASSLLAGGLIDTQYF. The rearrangement uses TRBV19 and TRBJ2-3; TRBD2 matches 13 bases. This CDR3 is 16 amino acids long. CDR1 and CDR2 (germline): LNHDA, SQIVND (reference sequence). V was pared by 6 bases and J by 5 bases, with 8 bases of the junction left unmatched.